This TCR beta chain was identified during a study of T cell repertoires in cytomegalovirus infection. Background on the study: Matching HLA type, along with CMV infection, was indicated by public TCR beta signatures.

TCRdb re-called the reads with MiXCR, one entry per CDR3 protein. This table has 450,000 to 550,000 distinct CDR3 sequences, approximately 16% appearing once. From germline, CDR1 is SGHAT and CDR2 FQNNGV. This CDR3 is built from 16 residues. The V and J ends lost 5 bases and 4 bases, in that order; junction bases with no gene match: 4. Only a few counts were recorded for this clonotype. The material sequenced was CD8+ T cells from PBMCs. The chain combines TRBV11-2 with TRBJ2-1; TRBD2 matches at 14 bases. The origin of this receptor is a human donor in good health (CMV status not recorded). Some clones in this sample may be carry-over from other donors' samples. The CDR3 nucleotides read TGTGCCAGCAGCCATGGGACTAGCGGGAGTTACAATGAGCAGTTCTTC. Its translation: CASSHGTSGSYNEQFF.